This T cell receptor beta chain was profiled in a study of beta chain features in type 1 diabetes. About the study: Sorted cells from all samples, numbering 100 million to 120 million, were examined. Whole-study results and caveats: Moderately but significantly shorter TCRB CDR3s were found in Type 1 diabetes patients in all four CD4+ subsets.

CD45RO/CCR7/CD25/CD127/CD95/CD27 staining was used to isolate CD4+ naive, central memory, regulatory and stem cell-like memory cells by sorting. Germline V gene data show CDR1 as SGHRS and CDR2 as YFSETQ. This CDR3 contains 16 residues. V gave up 0 bases and J gave up 5 bases; unmatched junction bases: 8. There are a few counts of this clone. What it recognizes is unknown. What was sequenced were expressed TCRB transcripts, since all of the isolated RNA had been reverse transcribed. Profiling relied on immunoSEQ multiplex PCR, and the TCRdb table lists in-frame clones only, not all of them. The table has under 450,000 clones, about 14% seen once.

The sequenced sample consisted of naive CD4+ T cells from blood. The rearrangement joins TRBV5-1 to TRBJ2-1, with 7 nucleotides matching TRBD2. This sequence was found in a woman younger than 35 in good health. The CDR3 region has the DNA TGCGCCAGCAGCTTGGGGACCAGCGGGGAGAACAATGAGCAGTTCTTC. This translates into CASSLGTSGENNEQFF.